These T cell receptor beta chains were read from a single sample in a study of cytomegalovirus exposure and HLA in healthy donors. Sequencing used immunoSEQ multiplex PCR; TCRdb keeps in-frame clones, though not all of them. This sample has over 150,000 clones, with 70% to 85% found just once. Specimen: PBMCs. The origin of the receptors is a woman aged 55-70 years in good health and CMV-seropositive. Each CDR3 is given with its conserved first and last residue. The D gene is left open where the match is weak. Not every row has a clone size; where given, it reads once, few, many or a size class.

j_call	cdr3_length	v_call	d_call	clone_size	cdr3_nt	cdr3_aa
TRBJ2-2	14	TRBV6-6	-	-	TGTGCCAGCAGTTACAGGAGGGAGCCCGGGGAGCTGTTTTTT	CASSYRREPGELFF
TRBJ2-1	15	TRBV29-1	TRBD2	-	TGCAGCGTGGGACTAGCGGGGGGGCCCGTGGATGAGCAGTTCTTC	CSVGLAGGPVDEQFF
TRBJ1-2	15	TRBV5-1	-	-	TGCGCCAGCAGCTCCTCCGGGGGAGCTAACTATGGCTACACCTTC	CASSSSGGANYGYTF
TRBJ1-2	12	TRBV7-9	-	-	TGTGCCAGCAGCTCCAATCAGAATGGCTACACCTTC	CASSSNQNGYTF
TRBJ1-2	13	TRBV15	TRBD1	-	TGTGCCACCAGCCCGGACAGGGGGTATGGCTACACCTTC	CATSPDRGYGYTF
TRBJ1-4	16	TRBV15	-	-	TGTGCCACCAGCAGCCCAAGAGAGGCAACTAATGAAAAACTGTTTTTT	CATSSPREATNEKLFF
TRBJ1-4	16	TRBV30	-	-	TGTGCCTGGAGCGTACGAGAAGGGGGGGATCGTAGAAAACTGTTTTTT	CAWSVREGGDRRKLFF
TRBJ2-5	18	TRBV9	TRBD1	-	TGTGCCAGCAGCCCTCGAATAAAGACAGGGGAGAGGCAAGAGACCCAGTACTTC	CASSPRIKTGERQETQYF
TRBJ1-4	12	TRBV18	-	-	TGTGCCAGCTCATCGGACAGTGGAAAACTGTTTTTT	CASSSDSGKLFF
TRBJ2-2	13	TRBV7-9	-	few	TGTGCCAGCAGCTTAGGACAGGAAAGGGAGCTGTTTTTT	CASSLGQERELFF
TRBJ2-2	15	TRBV5-1	TRBD2	-	TGCGCCAGCAGCTCAATAGCGGGAGCTCCCGGGGAGCTGTTTTTT	CASSSIAGAPGELFF
TRBJ1-5	15	TRBV7-9	-	-	TGTGCCAGCAGCTTACAGGGATCAGGCAATCAGCCCCAGCATTTT	CASSLQGSGNQPQHF
TRBJ2-6	17	TRBV5-6	TRBD1	-	TGTGCCAGCAGCTTTGAAGGGGGCCAGGGGGGGGCCAACGTCCTGACTTTC	CASSFEGGQGGANVLTF
TRBJ2-3	13	TRBV27	-	few	TGTGCCAGCAGTCTCCCGTTGCAGTCCAGGCAGTATTTT	CASSLPLQSRQYF
TRBJ1-4	14	TRBV19	TRBD1	-	TGTGCCAGTACGACAGGGGGGACTAATGAAAAACTGTTTTTT	CASTTGGTNEKLFF
TRBJ2-2	15	TRBV5-1	TRBD1	-	TGCGCCAGCAGCCTAACGACAGGGGGCACCGGGGAGCTGTTTTTT	CASSLTTGGTGELFF
TRBJ2-3	19	TRBV4-3	TRBD1	many	TGCGCCAGCAGCCAAGATTACGGACAGGAGCCTTTACTCTCAGATACGCAGTATTTT	CASSQDYGQEPLLSDTQYF